The rows below give T cell receptor beta chains drawn from one sample of a study of regulatory T cells in long-lasting Graves disease. MiXCR, applied by TCRdb to the multiplex PCR reads, yields one record per CDR3 protein. In the table there are around 400,000 distinct CDR3 sequences, about a sixth of which are singletons. The sequencing used peripheral blood mononuclear cells (PBMCs), collected at new diagnosis, from a patient treated with antithyroid drugs. The origin of the receptors is a female donor with Graves disease. CDR3s include the opening cysteine and the closing phenylalanine or tryptophan. Fields, in order: J gene, clone size, D gene, V gene, CDR3 DNA, CDR3 protein. A D gene is named only where the DNA matches it firmly. Expanded clones get a size class; other rows say once, few or many, or leave the size out.

J gene: TRBJ1-2; clone size: many; D gene: .; V gene: TRBV18; CDR3 DNA: TGTGCCAGCTCCGAGAGGACCGACTATGGCTACACCTTC; CDR3 protein: CASSERTDYGYTF
J gene: TRBJ2-3; clone size: many; D gene: .; V gene: TRBV2; CDR3 DNA: TGTGCCAGCAGTGAAGGGTCTTATATGAATACGCAGTATTTT; CDR3 protein: CASSEGSYMNTQYF
J gene: TRBJ2-1; clone size: many; D gene: .; V gene: TRBV12-3/TRBV12-4; CDR3 DNA: TGTGCCAGCAGTTCCGGGGACGGGAGCTCCTACAATGAGCAGTTCTTC; CDR3 protein: CASSSGDGSSYNEQFF
J gene: TRBJ2-7; clone size: .; D gene: .; V gene: TRBV28; CDR3 DNA: TGTGCCAGCAGTTTAGAACTGTCCTCCTACGAGCAGTACTTC; CDR3 protein: CASSLELSSYEQYF
J gene: TRBJ1-2; clone size: many; D gene: TRBD1; V gene: TRBV28; CDR3 DNA: TGTGCCAGCAGTTTAGTGTTACAGGGGAAGTCCCCCTATGGCTACACCTTC; CDR3 protein: CASSLVLQGKSPYGYTF
J gene: TRBJ2-1; clone size: many; D gene: .; V gene: TRBV5-5; CDR3 DNA: TGCGCCAGCAGCTTCAAGAATGAGCAGTTCTTC; CDR3 protein: CASSFKNEQFF
J gene: TRBJ2-3; clone size: many; D gene: .; V gene: TRBV12-3/TRBV12-4; CDR3 DNA: TGTGCCAGCAGTTTAATGGGCGGGACCACAGATACGCAGTATTTT; CDR3 protein: CASSLMGGTTDTQYF
J gene: TRBJ1-1; clone size: many; D gene: TRBD1; V gene: TRBV6-1; CDR3 DNA: TGTGCCAGCAGTATCAGGGGGGTCACTGAAGCTTTCTTT; CDR3 protein: CASSIRGVTEAFF
J gene: TRBJ2-7; clone size: many; D gene: TRBD2; V gene: TRBV28; CDR3 DNA: TGTGCCAGCAGTTTAGGACTAGCTCCCGAGCAGTACTTC; CDR3 protein: CASSLGLAPEQYF
J gene: TRBJ2-3; clone size: .; D gene: TRBD2; V gene: TRBV12-5; CDR3 DNA: TGTGCTAGTGGCACGGGACTAGCGGGCACAGATACGCAGTATTTT; CDR3 protein: CASGTGLAGTDTQYF
J gene: TRBJ2-3; clone size: many; D gene: .; V gene: TRBV7-9; CDR3 DNA: TGTGCCAGCAGCCGGGCAGGCCGCACAGATACGCAGTATTTT; CDR3 protein: CASSRAGRTDTQYF
J gene: TRBJ1-5; clone size: many; D gene: .; V gene: TRBV30; CDR3 DNA: TGTGCCTGGAGAGCGAGGGGCAATCAGCCCCAGCATTTT; CDR3 protein: CAWRARGNQPQHF
J gene: TRBJ1-2; clone size: many; D gene: .; V gene: TRBV10-3; CDR3 DNA: TGTGCCATCAGTGAGAGTTCCTTTAACTATGGCTACACCTTC; CDR3 protein: CAISESSFNYGYTF
J gene: TRBJ2-7; clone size: few; D gene: TRBD1; V gene: TRBV7-9; CDR3 DNA: TGTGCCAGCAGCTCGGGACAGGGGGTTTCCTACGAGCAGTACTTC; CDR3 protein: CASSSGQGVSYEQYF
J gene: TRBJ2-7; clone size: once; D gene: TRBD1; V gene: TRBV4-3; CDR3 DNA: TGCGCCAGCAGCCAAGATGGAGAGAAGGGGGCCAGCTACTACGAGCAGTACTTC; CDR3 protein: CASSQDGEKGASYYEQYF
J gene: TRBJ2-4; clone size: few; D gene: .; V gene: TRBV4-3; CDR3 DNA: TGCGCCAGCAGCCAAGCCAGGAAAGATATTCAGTACTTC; CDR3 protein: CASSQARKDIQYF
J gene: TRBJ2-7; clone size: .; D gene: TRBD2; V gene: TRBV20-1; CDR3 DNA: TGCAGTGCCGGGGCTGCGGGCCTTTCGGGAGGGTACGAGCAGTACTTC; CDR3 protein: CSAGAAGLSGGYEQYF
J gene: TRBJ1-5; clone size: .; D gene: .; V gene: TRBV4-2; CDR3 DNA: TGTGCCAGCAGCCAAGATATGGGAAATCAGCCCCAGCATTTT; CDR3 protein: CASSQDMGNQPQHF
J gene: TRBJ1-2; clone size: .; D gene: .; V gene: TRBV12-3/TRBV12-4; CDR3 DNA: TGTGCCAGCAGTGATCCCGCGGAGGGGAATGGCTACACCTTC; CDR3 protein: CASSDPAEGNGYTF
J gene: TRBJ1-1; clone size: few; D gene: TRBD1; V gene: TRBV5-5; CDR3 DNA: TGTGCCAGCAGCCCTTGGACAGGGCGAATGGCTGAAGCTTTCTTT; CDR3 protein: CASSPWTGRMAEAFF
J gene: TRBJ2-2; clone size: many; D gene: TRBD2; V gene: TRBV2; CDR3 DNA: TGTGCCAGCAGTGGGACTAGCGCCAACACCGGGGAGCTGTTTTTT; CDR3 protein: CASSGTSANTGELFF
J gene: TRBJ2-2; clone size: few; D gene: TRBD1; V gene: TRBV6-2/TRBV6-3; CDR3 DNA: TGTGCCAGCACTAGGGACAGGGGGCTTCGGACCGGGGAGCTGTTTTTT; CDR3 protein: CASTRDRGLRTGELFF
J gene: TRBJ1-4; clone size: .; D gene: TRBD1; V gene: TRBV5-1; CDR3 DNA: TGCGCCAGCAGCTTCTCCGGGACAGTAAATGAAAAACTGTTTTTT; CDR3 protein: CASSFSGTVNEKLFF
J gene: TRBJ2-6; clone size: .; D gene: .; V gene: TRBV20-1; CDR3 DNA: TGCAGTGCTACAACGCAGAGCTCTGGGGCCAACGTCCTGACTTTC; CDR3 protein: CSATTQSSGANVLTF
J gene: TRBJ1-1; clone size: many; D gene: .; V gene: TRBV13; CDR3 DNA: TGTGCCAGCAGCTTAGGTCCTCCCGCTGAAGCTTTCTTT; CDR3 protein: CASSLGPPAEAFF
J gene: TRBJ1-1; clone size: many; D gene: .; V gene: TRBV20-1; CDR3 DNA: TGCAGTGCTAGACAGGGTAGGGTAGACACTGAAGCTTTCTTT; CDR3 protein: CSARQGRVDTEAFF
J gene: TRBJ2-3; clone size: many; D gene: .; V gene: TRBV7-9; CDR3 DNA: TGTGCCAGCAGCCCACAGGGAAATACGCAGTATTTT; CDR3 protein: CASSPQGNTQYF
J gene: TRBJ1-5; clone size: many; D gene: .; V gene: TRBV2; CDR3 DNA: TGTGCCAGCAGTGAACGGTATTATACTGGTGGCAATCAGCCCCAGCATTTT; CDR3 protein: CASSERYYTGGNQPQHF
J gene: TRBJ1-2; clone size: .; D gene: TRBD1; V gene: TRBV7-2; CDR3 DNA: TGTGCCAGCCGCTTGCAAACCGGGACAGGGGCGAGCTACACCTTC; CDR3 protein: CASRLQTGTGASYTF
J gene: TRBJ1-2; clone size: few; D gene: .; V gene: TRBV25-1; CDR3 DNA: TGTGCCAGCAGTGAATCAGGGCGGAACTATGGCTACACCTTC; CDR3 protein: CASSESGRNYGYTF
J gene: TRBJ2-1; clone size: many; D gene: TRBD2; V gene: TRBV5-6; CDR3 DNA: TGTGCCAGCAGCCAGGGACTAGCGCGGGAGCAGTTCTTC; CDR3 protein: CASSQGLAREQFF